The clone carrying this TCR beta chain was counted a few times. TCRB libraries came from RNA via three nested multiplex PCR rounds. TCRdb re-called the multiplex PCR reads with MiXCR, one entry per CDR3 protein. The sample has 8,500 to 9,500 distinct CDR3 sequences; 74% are singletons. These data come from a study of tumor-infiltrating lymphocytes in glioblastoma multiforme. CDR1 and CDR2 from the germline V gene are SGHAT and FQDESV (reference sequence). V was clipped by 1 base and J by 0 bases; unmatched bases: 0. This CDR3 is 16 amino acids long. Sequenced: brain tumor tissue. The receptor comes from a male donor with glioblastoma. The chain has TRBV11-1 and TRBJ2-3; 11 bases align to TRBD2. The CDR3 loop is CASSLGLAGSTDTQYF. The DNA for the CDR3 is TGTGCCAGCAGCTTAGGACTAGCGGGGAGCACAGATACGCAGTATTTT.